This T cell receptor beta chain derives from a study of early T cells in non-severe SARS-CoV-2 infection (dated by TCRdb to 2020 to 2022). Study-level background: Because TCR sequencing was done on bulk RNA from unsorted whole blood, the alpha and beta chains could not be paired.

About this clonotype itself: Which antigen it targets is not known. Base qualities are not provided; no much larger clone lies one nucleotide away.

Library generation was performed with 5' RACE. TCRdb shows the sequencer as NextSeq 500. The TCR library protocol attached unique molecular identifiers to individual cDNA molecules to correct for sequencing error and PCR bias. TCR alpha and beta chains were both sequenced, and the abundances of alpha and beta sequences in each sample were closely correlated with each other. For the original study's pipeline: V gene, J gene and CDR3 annotation of TCR sequences was performed with Decombinator V4. TCRs were defined as expanded if a significant change between any two time points was detected under a Poisson model with p below 0.0001. TCR abundances were normalised to the total number of TCRs sequenced in each sample and reported as counts per million. MAIT TCRs were defined by TRAV1-2 paired with TRAJ12, TRAJ20 or TRAJ33, and iNKT TCRs by TRAV10 paired with TRAJ18. VDJdb, accessed on 1 November 2021, was searched for TCRs annotated for CMV, EBV and SARS-CoV-2, and TCRs annotated for more than one antigen were excluded. TCRdb trimmed the raw reads at Q25, called clones with MiXCR and kept productive beta chains. CDR3 protein duplicates are merged, each entry listing the most common genes and DNA. TCRdb, not the original authors, processed these V and J calls. This sample lists tens of thousands of distinct CDR3 sequences; under 15% were detected once. The ten top clones hold approximately 6% of the sample.

Study-wide conclusions, independent of this receptor: Matching against VDJdb was skewed toward anti-spike CD8 responses, likely underestimated virus-specific expansions, and missed private and CD4 specificities.

From cysteine to phenylalanine, the CDR3 is 14 amino acids long. The only DNA kept is the CDR3, 42 bases in frame from the first base. V loses 2 bases of germline sequence and J loses 0 bases, and the interval between the two ends is 8 bases. The germline V gene (reference sequence) yields GTSNPN for CDR1 and SVGIG for CDR2. The study was a case-control design nested within a healthcare worker cohort in London, UK, with weekly nasopharyngeal swab PCR tests and blood sampling. Healthcare workers were enrolled in the week of the UK lockdown, from 23 to 31 March 2020, and were followed every week for up to roughly 15 weeks.

The sequence came from an adult who was a healthcare worker with PCR-confirmed SARS-CoV-2 infection or an uninfected control (not recorded which). Material: whole blood. The chain joins TRBV30 to TRBJ1-5; no D segment can be confidently identified. CDR3 loop: CAWSREYSNQPQHF. The nucleotides read TGTGCCTGGAGTAGGGAATATAGCAATCAGCCCCAGCATTTT.